Listed below are T cell receptor beta chains from one sample, sequenced in a study of CD8 T cells in ankylosing spondylitis. Each CDR3 protein is one row after TCRdb ran MiXCR on the 5' RACE reads. The sample contains around 770,000 distinct CDR3 sequences, approximately 10% of which appear only once. Sequenced sample: blood, either unsorted or a sorted T cell fraction (not recorded which). Every receptor here comes from a male donor with ankylosing spondylitis. Each CDR3 is given with its conserved first and last residue.

V gene: TRBV5-6
CDR3 protein: CASSEEGGTLYNEQFF

V gene: TRBV10-3
CDR3 protein: CAISEPDTDTQYF

V gene: TRBV4-1
CDR3 protein: CASSQDASGRGYEQYF

V gene: TRBV6-1
CDR3 protein: CASSVYRGGQPQHF

V gene: TRBV7-2
CDR3 protein: CASSSTVIANTQYF

V gene: TRBV5-6
CDR3 protein: CASILFRDRGIYEQYF

V gene: TRBV12-3/TRBV12-4
CDR3 protein: CASSLQGAIADTQYF

V gene: TRBV25-1
CDR3 protein: CASTLEGGLDYTF

V gene: TRBV6-1
CDR3 protein: CASKRSGGQETQYF

V gene: TRBV20-1
CDR3 protein: CSARDAGGANTGELFF

V gene: TRBV15
CDR3 protein: CATSRDFPGQRHYEQYF

V gene: TRBV7-2
CDR3 protein: CASSPPGVAGWDTQYF

V gene: TRBV4-3
CDR3 protein: CASSHGGNEQFF

V gene: TRBV20-1
CDR3 protein: CSARRAADEQFF

V gene: TRBV12-3/TRBV12-4
CDR3 protein: CASRRPNEQFF

V gene: TRBV28
CDR3 protein: CASSHRGLAEETQYF

V gene: TRBV5-1
CDR3 protein: CASGTGTAQRGYTF

V gene: TRBV7-2
CDR3 protein: CASSSLAGPTHEQYF

V gene: TRBV10-2
CDR3 protein: CASSELRVSSYEQYF

V gene: TRBV4-3
CDR3 protein: CASSQTSGTGGFNEKLFF

V gene: TRBV6-2/TRBV6-3
CDR3 protein: CASRSQNTGELFF

V gene: TRBV29-1
CDR3 protein: CSVEIAKNIQYF

V gene: TRBV28
CDR3 protein: CASSYTGQGFQPQHF

V gene: TRBV29-1
CDR3 protein: CSVHGGEMTVEAFF

V gene: TRBV7-9
CDR3 protein: CASSSHGSTEAFF

V gene: TRBV7-9
CDR3 protein: CASSSARDRLTDTQYF

V gene: TRBV29-1
CDR3 protein: CSVRAGEGDTQYF

V gene: TRBV29-1
CDR3 protein: CSVAPLTQETQYF

V gene: TRBV12-5
CDR3 protein: CASGPGGDYQPQHF

V gene: TRBV18
CDR3 protein: CASSPSPTGSQEQYF

V gene: TRBV20-1
CDR3 protein: CSARAVRVGPNTGELFF

V gene: TRBV12-3/TRBV12-4
CDR3 protein: CASSFAEGEQYF

V gene: TRBV7-8
CDR3 protein: CASSLQRDSWEYF

V gene: TRBV7-9
CDR3 protein: CASMLADRANYGYTF

V gene: TRBV6-5
CDR3 protein: CASSYSTSGSYNEQFF

V gene: TRBV20-1
CDR3 protein: CSAHGGDGGTDTQYF

V gene: TRBV20-1
CDR3 protein: CSARDGASGSNNEQFF

V gene: TRBV20-1
CDR3 protein: CSAAPRQPVFF

V gene: TRBV4-3
CDR3 protein: CASSQDYGNTEAFF

V gene: TRBV4-3
CDR3 protein: CASSQATTYEQYF

V gene: TRBV4-2
CDR3 protein: CASSQGTVTDTQYF

V gene: TRBV28
CDR3 protein: CATQTRQGGGYTF

V gene: TRBV20-1
CDR3 protein: CSARDIGTQETQYF

V gene: TRBV6-2/TRBV6-3
CDR3 protein: CASRHTSEETQYF

V gene: TRBV20-1
CDR3 protein: CSARDPRKGVNTEAFF

V gene: TRBV5-1
CDR3 protein: CASSQGGWTEAFF

V gene: TRBV7-7
CDR3 protein: CASSPSGGETQYF

V gene: TRBV12-3/TRBV12-4
CDR3 protein: CASSQAWQPQHF

V gene: TRBV20-1
CDR3 protein: CSAYTGAYADTQYF

V gene: TRBV20-1
CDR3 protein: CSALSGGPTDTQYF

V gene: TRBV7-2
CDR3 protein: CASSSTDRIQYF

V gene: TRBV5-4
CDR3 protein: CASSPPEGGETQYF

V gene: TRBV7-2
CDR3 protein: CASSFTSYGIQYF

V gene: TRBV11-3
CDR3 protein: CASSPGLALGDTQYF

V gene: TRBV20-1
CDR3 protein: CSVPGGLSYNEQFF

V gene: TRBV5-6
CDR3 protein: CASSLVPGLGTEAFF

V gene: TRBV20-1
CDR3 protein: CSAFLEGTEAFF

V gene: TRBV11-2
CDR3 protein: CASRSTDWTSLYQETQYF

V gene: TRBV15
CDR3 protein: CATSGRDLNGNTIYF

V gene: TRBV7-7
CDR3 protein: CASTADRGETQYF